These 25 T cell receptor beta chains originate from one sample sequenced in a study of blood T cell repertoires in COVID-19. Data came from immunoSEQ multiplex PCR; TCRdb stores just in-frame clones and leaves some out. Of roughly 220,000 clones in the sample, about nine tenths were seen once. Sequencing was carried out using peripheral blood. These receptors all stem from a man aged 30 to 39 who had recovered from COVID-19.

This chain links TRBV19 with TRBJ1-5; 9 bases fit TRBD1. Germline V gene lookup returns CDR1 LNHDA and CDR2 SQIVND (reference sequence). This CDR3 spans 17 amino acids. The junction had 13 bases not matched to a gene; V was cut back by 7 bases and J by 3 bases. Here the CDR3 reads CASTAQAGTGINQPQHF. CDR3 coding DNA: TGTGCCAGTACGGCTCAGGCCGGGACAGGGATCAATCAGCCCCAGCATTTT.

The sample holds a few counts of this clone. J is TRBJ1-1 and V is TRBV5-1; 9 bases fit TRBD1. There are 14 residues in the CDR3. The V segment lost 2 bases and the J segment 5 bases; nucleotides outside the gene matches: 4. CDR1 and CDR2 from the germline V gene are SGHRS and YFSETQ. The CDR3 region is CASSLLQGATEAFF. The CDR3 DNA follows: TGCGCCAGCAGCTTACTACAGGGGGCAACTGAAGCTTTCTTT.

The gene calls are TRBV6-2 or TRBV6-3 and TRBJ1-5, with D perhaps matching TRBD1 (6 bases). CDR3 length: 14 amino acids. Deletions cut 6 bases from V and 2 bases from J, with 11 bases between. The germline V gene has CDR1 MNHEY and CDR2 SVGEGT. The CDR3: CASSPYRGNQPQHF. The DNA for the CDR3 is TGTGCCAGCAGCCCGTACAGGGGCAATCAGCCCCAGCATTTT.

The chain has TRBV18 and TRBJ2-7; 9 bases map to TRBD1. Germline loops: CDR1 KGHSH, CDR2 LQKENI. The trim removed 3 bases at V and 5 bases at J, leaving 11 bases unmatched. CDR3 length equals 16 residues. CDR3 region: CASSPLPGQGTNEQYF. The CDR3 nucleotides read TGTGCCAGCTCACCGTTGCCGGGACAGGGCACCAACGAGCAGTACTTC.

The chain is built from TRBV14 and TRBJ1-2; the D gene is possibly TRBD1 (5 bases). Germline CDR1 reads SGHDN; CDR2 reads FVKESK. The V end lost 3 bases, the J end lost 4 bases, and 9 bases lay between the germline ends. The CDR3 runs to 13 residues. DNA of the CDR3: TGTGCCAGCAGCCATCGGACAACCTATGGCTACACCTTC. This sequence encodes CASSHRTTYGYTF.

The chain couples TRBV10-3 to TRBJ2-7; TRBD2 aligns across 10 bases. V shed 8 bases and J 5 bases; nucleotides not matched to a gene: 6. The CDR3 consists of 13 residues. Germline CDR1 is ENHRY and CDR2 is SYGVKD. The CDR3 protein is CAIRLAGRDEQYF. CDR3 nucleotides: TGTGCCATCCGACTAGCGGGTCGAGACGAGCAGTACTTC.

Comments on this clone: One end of the junction fails to match germline, which may point to a read error. The rearrangement links TRBV5-1 to TRBJ1-6, with TRBD1 as a possible D gene (5 bases). The CDR3 sequence is 11 residues long. Germline V gene sequence: CDR1 SGHRS, CDR2 YFSETQ. CDR3: CASSLGGHSSF. The CDR3 nucleotides are TGCGCCAGCAGCTTGGGAGGACACTCGTCGTTT.

V gene TRBV19 combines with J gene TRBJ2-7; D remains unclear. This CDR3 is 15 amino acids long. The V end lost 1 base, the J end lost 6 bases, and 16 bases lay between the germline ends. The germline CDR1 and CDR2 sequences are LNHDA and SQIVND (reference sequence). For the CDR3, the DNA is TGTGCCAGTAGTATAGCTTCGAGTAGCAAGCGCGAGCAGTACTTC. The encoded protein is CASSIASSSKREQYF.

This clone was observed a few times. The chain uses TRBV5-6 and TRBJ1-2, with 7 bases that match TRBD1. The germline CDR1 and CDR2 sequences are SGHDT and YYEEEE. This CDR3 has 14 amino acids. The trim removed 0 bases at V and 8 bases at J, leaving 7 bases unmatched. Here the CDR3 reads CASSLDWAGGGYTF. The DNA for the CDR3 is TGTGCCAGCAGCTTGGATTGGGCAGGGGGAGGCTACACCTTC.

J is TRBJ2-7 and V is TRBV7-9; 9 positions agree with TRBD1. The CDR3 contains 15 residues. Germline CDR1 and CDR2: SEHNR and FQNEAQ (reference sequence). The V segment lost 5 bases and the J segment 2 bases; nucleotides outside the gene matches: 7. In DNA, the CDR3 is TGTGCCAGCAGCATAGTGGGGACAGGGCCCTACGAGCAGTACTTC. Its protein is CASSIVGTGPYEQYF.

The chain couples TRBV27 to TRBJ2-3; maybe TRBD1 (6 bases). CDR3 length: 13 amino acids. Germline V gene lookup returns CDR1 MNHEY and CDR2 SMNVEV (reference sequence). V lost 8 bases to trimming and J lost 0 bases, with 9 bases between them. The CDR3 DNA reads as TGTGCCAGCCATGGGGGCAGCACAGATACGCAGTATTTT. This sequence encodes CASHGGSTDTQYF.

V gene TRBV4-2 combines with J gene TRBJ1-2, with D perhaps matching TRBD1 (5 bases). CDR3 length equals 16 residues. Trimming removed 3 bases at V and 5 bases at J, with 19 bases between. Germline values: CDR1 LGHNA, CDR2 YNFKEQ. The CDR3 here is CASSHSTQGDWYGYTF. CDR3 DNA sequence: TGTGCCAGCAGCCACAGTACCCAGGGTGATTGGTATGGCTACACCTTC.

The CDR3 nucleotides read TGTGCCAGCAGTAGTTGGGACAGCACCCAGGTGGGCTATGGCTACACCTTC. Translation gives CASSSWDSTQVGYGYTF. The rearrangement uses TRBV28 and TRBJ1-2, with 7 positions matching TRBD1. Losses at the gene ends were 5 bases for V and 4 bases for J; bases not matched to a gene: 16. CDR3 size: 17 residues. The germline V gene has CDR1 MDHEN and CDR2 SYDVKM.

The chain couples TRBV2 to TRBJ2-1; D is perhaps TRBD2 (6 bases). In germline, CDR1 is SNHLY, CDR2 FYNNEI. The CDR3 is made up of 15 amino acids. Trimming took off 2 bases at V and 2 bases at J, with 10 bases between the two ends. CDR3 DNA sequence: TGTGCCAGCAGTGAATTGGGGGGAACCTACAATGAGCAGTTCTTC. Its translation is CASSELGGTYNEQFF.

The V and J genes are TRBV10-3 and TRBJ1-1; D not certain. The V end was cut by 1 base, the J end by 5 bases, with 8 bases between. CDR3 length: 13 amino acids. CDR1 and CDR2 from the germline V gene are ENHRY and SYGVKD. The CDR3 here is CAISEWEDTEAFF. The DNA of the CDR3 is TGTGCCATCAGTGAGTGGGAGGATACTGAAGCTTTCTTT.

This clone was seen a few times. The rearrangement uses TRBV6-4 and TRBJ1-4; tentative D call: TRBD1 (6 bases). The CDR3 totals 14 residues. Germline V gene sequence: CDR1 MRHNA, CDR2 SNTAGT. Trimming took 6 bases from V and 4 from J, leaving 12 bases between them. The CDR3 DNA sequence: TGTGCCAGCAGCCCCGACAGGAATAATGAAAAACTGTTTTTT. This encodes CASSPDRNNEKLFF.

This chain joins TRBV7-2 and TRBJ2-7; D is uncertain. The length of the CDR3 is 14 residues. Germline CDR1 SGHTA, CDR2 FQGNSA. Trimming removed 3 bases from V and 0 bases from J, with 9 bases in between. CDR3 bases: TGTGCCAGCAGCTTCTACAGAAGCTCCTACGAGCAGTACTTC. Encoded protein: CASSFYRSSYEQYF.

The V and J genes are TRBV6-5 and TRBJ2-7; 12 bases align to TRBD1. The CDR3 is 15 amino acids. Germline trimming cut 1 base from V and 5 bases from J; bases unmatched to any gene: 3. Per the germline V gene, CDR1 is MNHEY and CDR2 is SVGAGI. CDR3 loop: CASSYLGQGADEQYF. For the CDR3, the DNA is TGTGCCAGCAGTTACTTGGGACAGGGGGCCGACGAGCAGTACTTC.

The chain links TRBV23-1 to TRBJ1-6; perhaps TRBD1 as D (6 bases). TRBV23-1 is identified as an open reading frame with a role that is uncertain. The V end lost 2 bases, the J end lost 7 bases, and 18 bases lay between the germline ends. CDR3 size: 17 residues. The CDR3 reads CASSQRTVGYMNSPLHF. Written as DNA, the CDR3 is TGCGCCAGCAGTCAAAGGACAGTTGGGTATATGAATTCACCCCTCCACTTT.

In this sample, this clone turned up a few times. CDR3 region: CASSRQGRYEQYF. The CDR3, as DNA: TGTGCCAGCAGCCGACAGGGCCGCTACGAGCAGTACTTC. The chain is built from TRBV7-9 and TRBJ2-7; TRBD1 agrees at 7 bases. J gave up 3 bases and V 5 bases, and 4 bases lay outside the gene matches. Germline V gene data show CDR1 as SEHNR and CDR2 as FQNEAQ (reference sequence). The CDR3 is 13 residues long.

This clone was recorded once. The V call is TRBV5-1, the J call TRBJ2-7; no firm D call. The CDR3 is made up of 13 amino acids. Per the germline V gene, CDR1 is SGHRS and CDR2 is YFSETQ. V was pared by 1 base and J by 3 bases, with 8 bases between. The CDR3 loop is CASSLTSFYEQYF. DNA of the CDR3: TGCGCCAGCAGCTTGACATCGTTCTACGAGCAGTACTTC.

The V call is TRBV6-5, the J call TRBJ1-5; TRBD1 might be the D (5 bases). This CDR3 has 15 residues. Germline V gene lookup returns CDR1 MNHEY and CDR2 SVGAGI. V lost 0 bases, J lost 8 bases, and 14 bases lay in between. CDR3 sequence (DNA): TGTGCCAGCAGTTACTCGAGTCGTGCGGGGGAGCCCCAGCATTTT. Protein sequence: CASSYSSRAGEPQHF.

The V gene is TRBV3-1 (or the pseudogene TRBV3-2), the J gene TRBJ2-6, with a weak D call TRBD1 (5 bases). Germline V lookup: CDR1 LGHDT, CDR2 YNNKEL (reference sequence). The CDR3 has 16 residues. Trimming removed 4 bases from V and 0 bases from J, with 10 bases in between. The CDR3 loop reads CASSRTLYSGANVLTF. In DNA, the CDR3 is TGTGCCAGCAGCCGGACACTCTACTCTGGGGCCAACGTCCTGACTTTC.

This chain links TRBV5-1 with TRBJ2-3; weak D call: TRBD2 (6 bases). V lost 0 bases, J lost 6 bases, and 11 bases lay in between. CDR1 is SGHRS and CDR2 is YFSETQ in the germline V gene. This CDR3 region has 14 residues. The CDR3 coding sequence is TGCGCCAGCAGCTTGGAGGCTAGCGTCGATACGCAGTATTTT. Protein product: CASSLEASVDTQYF.

In this sample, this clone turned up once. The V call is TRBV28, the J call TRBJ2-7; D call uncertain. Trimming removed 1 base at V and 3 bases at J, with 4 bases between. The CDR3 sequence is 12 residues long. Germline CDR1 is MDHEN and CDR2 is SYDVKM. The CDR3 spells CASSLSSYEQYF. The CDR3 DNA reads TGTGCCAGCAGTTTATCCAGCTACGAGCAGTACTTC.